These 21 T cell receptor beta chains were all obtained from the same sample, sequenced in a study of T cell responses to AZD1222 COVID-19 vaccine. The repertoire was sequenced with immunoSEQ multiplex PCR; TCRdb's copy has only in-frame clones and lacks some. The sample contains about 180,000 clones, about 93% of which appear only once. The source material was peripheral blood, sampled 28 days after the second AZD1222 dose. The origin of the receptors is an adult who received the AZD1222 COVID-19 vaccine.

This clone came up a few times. The chain's CDR3 is CASSVGNERGAFF. The CDR3 region has the DNA TGTGCCAGCAGTGTAGGCAATGAGCGAGGGGCTTTCTTT. The J gene is TRBJ1-1, the V gene TRBV2; D is undetermined. The CDR3 consists of 13 residues. Germline V gene lookup returns CDR1 SNHLY and CDR2 FYNNEI. V dropped 4 bases and J dropped 11 bases, with 17 bases sitting between them. Drawing the rest from reference TRBV2 and TRBJ1-1, the complete variable domain is EPEVTQTPSHQVTQMGQEVILRCVPISNHLYFYWYRQILGQKVEFLVSFYNNEISEKSEIFDDQFSVERPDGSNFTLKIRSTKLEDSAMYFCASSVGNERGAFFGQGTRLTVV.

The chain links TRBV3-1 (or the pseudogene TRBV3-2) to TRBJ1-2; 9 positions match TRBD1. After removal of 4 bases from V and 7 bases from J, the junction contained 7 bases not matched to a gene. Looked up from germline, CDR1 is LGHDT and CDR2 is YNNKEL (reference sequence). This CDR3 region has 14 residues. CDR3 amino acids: CASSPGTGKGGYTF. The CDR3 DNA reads TGTGCCAGCAGCCCTGGGACAGGGAAAGGTGGCTACACCTTC.

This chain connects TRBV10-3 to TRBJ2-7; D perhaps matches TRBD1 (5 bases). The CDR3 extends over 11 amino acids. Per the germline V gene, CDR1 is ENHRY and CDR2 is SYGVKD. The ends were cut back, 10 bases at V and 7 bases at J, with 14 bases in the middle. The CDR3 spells CASSVGREQYF. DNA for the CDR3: TGTGCCAGTAGTGTGGGGCGTGAGCAGTACTTC.

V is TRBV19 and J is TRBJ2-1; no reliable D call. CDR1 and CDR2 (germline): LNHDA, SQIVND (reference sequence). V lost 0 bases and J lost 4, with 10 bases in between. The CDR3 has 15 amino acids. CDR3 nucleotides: TGTGCCAGTAGTATAGATCTAGACCCTTACAATGAGCAGTTCTTC. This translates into CASSIDLDPYNEQFF.

The CDR3 DNA reads TGTGCCAGCAGGGGACTAGCGGGTGGGACAGATACGCAGTATTTT. Translation gives CASRGLAGGTDTQYF. The chain has TRBV2 and TRBJ2-3, with 12 bases that match TRBD2. The V gene's germline CDR1 is SNHLY and CDR2 FYNNEI. CDR3 length equals 15 residues. With V trimmed by 6 bases and J by 3 bases, 4 bases remained unmatched.

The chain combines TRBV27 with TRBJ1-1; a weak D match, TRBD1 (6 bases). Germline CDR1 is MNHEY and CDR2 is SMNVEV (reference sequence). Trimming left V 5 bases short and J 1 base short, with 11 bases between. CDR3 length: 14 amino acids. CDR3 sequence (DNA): TGTGCCAGCAGTGAGTTGACAGGGAACACTGAAGCTTTCTTT. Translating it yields CASSELTGNTEAFF.

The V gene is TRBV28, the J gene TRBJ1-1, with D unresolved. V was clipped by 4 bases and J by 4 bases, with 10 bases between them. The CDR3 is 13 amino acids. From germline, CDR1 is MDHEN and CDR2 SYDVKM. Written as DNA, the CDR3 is TGTGCCAGCAGTTCGCCTTGGGCCACTGAAGCTTTCTTT. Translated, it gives CASSSPWATEAFF.

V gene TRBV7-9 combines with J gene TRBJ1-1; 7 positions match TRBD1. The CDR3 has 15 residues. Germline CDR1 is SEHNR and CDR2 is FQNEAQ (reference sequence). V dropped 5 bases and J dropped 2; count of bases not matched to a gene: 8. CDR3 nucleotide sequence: TGTGCCAGCAGCCCTCAGACAGGGCCTAACACTGAAGCTTTCTTT. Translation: CASSPQTGPNTEAFF.

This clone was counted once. The CDR3 loop reads CASSLPGNAAEQYF. The CDR3 coding sequence is TGTGCCAGCAGTTTACCAGGGAATGCTGCCGAGCAGTACTTC. The chain couples TRBV27 to TRBJ2-7; possible D gene TRBD1, 5 bases. The CDR3 loop spans 14 amino acids. Trimming stripped 2 bases from V and 6 bases from J, with 14 bases between. Germline CDR1 reads MNHEY; CDR2 reads SMNVEV (reference sequence).

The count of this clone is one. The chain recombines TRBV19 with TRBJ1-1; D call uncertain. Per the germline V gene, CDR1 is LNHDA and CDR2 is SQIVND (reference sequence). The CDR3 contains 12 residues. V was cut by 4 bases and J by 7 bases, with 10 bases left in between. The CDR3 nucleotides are TGTGCCAGTAGTACTACAGAAATTGAAGCTTTCTTT. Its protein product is CASSTTEIEAFF.

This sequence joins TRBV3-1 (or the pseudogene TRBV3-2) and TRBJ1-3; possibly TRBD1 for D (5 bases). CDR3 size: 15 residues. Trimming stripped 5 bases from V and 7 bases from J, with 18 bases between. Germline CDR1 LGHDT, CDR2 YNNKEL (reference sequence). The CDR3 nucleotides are TGTGCCAGCAGCTACCTCCAGCAGGGTCGGAACACCATATATTTT. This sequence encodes CASSYLQQGRNTIYF.

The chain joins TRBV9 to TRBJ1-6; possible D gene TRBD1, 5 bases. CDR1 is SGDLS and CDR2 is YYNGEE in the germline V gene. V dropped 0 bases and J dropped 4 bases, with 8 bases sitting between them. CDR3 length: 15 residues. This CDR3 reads CASSVDDSYNSPLHF. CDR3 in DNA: TGTGCCAGCAGCGTAGATGACAGTTATAATTCACCCCTCCACTTT.

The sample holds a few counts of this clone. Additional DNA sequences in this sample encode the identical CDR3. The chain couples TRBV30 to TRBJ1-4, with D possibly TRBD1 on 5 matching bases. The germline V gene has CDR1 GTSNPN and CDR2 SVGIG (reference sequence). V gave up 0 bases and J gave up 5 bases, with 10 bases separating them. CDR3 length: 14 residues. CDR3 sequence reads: CAWSVAQGNEKLFF. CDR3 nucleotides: TGTGCCTGGAGTGTAGCGCAGGGAAATGAAAAACTGTTTTTT.

CDR3 DNA: TGTGCCAGCTCACCCTCTAGGGGAGGCAATGAGCAGTTCTTC. Amino acid sequence: CASSPSRGGNEQFF. The chain combines TRBV18 with TRBJ2-1; D may be TRBD2 (6 bases). There are 14 residues in the CDR3. Germline V lookup: CDR1 KGHSH, CDR2 LQKENI. Trimming took 3 bases from V and 6 from J, leaving 12 bases between them.

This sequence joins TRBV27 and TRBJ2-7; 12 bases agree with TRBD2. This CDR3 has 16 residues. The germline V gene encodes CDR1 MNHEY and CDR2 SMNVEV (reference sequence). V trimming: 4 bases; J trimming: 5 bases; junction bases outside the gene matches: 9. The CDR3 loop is CASSSNRLAGVNEQYF. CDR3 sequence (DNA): TGTGCCAGCAGTTCCAACCGACTAGCGGGAGTTAACGAGCAGTACTTC.

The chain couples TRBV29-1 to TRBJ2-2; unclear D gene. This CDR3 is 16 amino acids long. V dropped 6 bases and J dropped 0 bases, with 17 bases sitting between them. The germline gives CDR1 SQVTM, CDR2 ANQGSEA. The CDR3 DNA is TGCAGCGTAGAAATAAGGCCAGTGTCGAACACCGGGGAGCTGTTTTTT. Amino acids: CSVEIRPVSNTGELFF.

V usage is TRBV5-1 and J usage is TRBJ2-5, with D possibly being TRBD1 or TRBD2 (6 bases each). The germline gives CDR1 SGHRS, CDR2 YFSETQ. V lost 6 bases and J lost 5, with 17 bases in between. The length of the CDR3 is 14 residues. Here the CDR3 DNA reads TGCGCCAGCACCCCTGGGGGGCGGGGCGAGACCCAGTACTTC. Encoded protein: CASTPGGRGETQYF.

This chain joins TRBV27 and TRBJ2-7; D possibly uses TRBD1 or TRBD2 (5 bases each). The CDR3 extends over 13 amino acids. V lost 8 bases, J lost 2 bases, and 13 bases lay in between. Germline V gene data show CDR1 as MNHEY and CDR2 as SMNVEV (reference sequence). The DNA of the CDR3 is TGTGCCAGCTCTGGGACGGTGGCCTACGAGCAGTACTTC. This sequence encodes CASSGTVAYEQYF.

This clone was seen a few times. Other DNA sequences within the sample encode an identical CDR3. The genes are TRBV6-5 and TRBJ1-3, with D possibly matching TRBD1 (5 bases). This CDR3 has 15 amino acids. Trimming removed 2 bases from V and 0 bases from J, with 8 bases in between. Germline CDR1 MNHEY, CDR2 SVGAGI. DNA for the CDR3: TGTGCCAGCAGTTACGGCGGGGGCTCTGGAAACACCATATATTTT. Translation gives CASSYGGGSGNTIYF.

CDR3 sequence reads: CASSQTTGANQETQYF. As DNA, the CDR3 is TGTGCCAGCAGCCAGACGACAGGGGCTAACCAAGAGACCCAGTACTTC. J is TRBJ2-5 and V is TRBV3-1 (or the pseudogene TRBV3-2); 8 bases map to TRBD1. The CDR3 extends over 16 amino acids. V was pared by 3 bases and J by 0 bases, with 6 bases of the junction left unmatched. Per germline, CDR1 LGHDT and CDR2 YNNKEL (reference sequence).

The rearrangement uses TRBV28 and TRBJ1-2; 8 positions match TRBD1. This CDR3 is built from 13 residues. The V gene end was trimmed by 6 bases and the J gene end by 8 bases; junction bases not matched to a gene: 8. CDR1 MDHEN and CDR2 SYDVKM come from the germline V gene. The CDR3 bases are TGTGCCAGCAGCAGACACAGGGGGGGAGGCTACACCTTC. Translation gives CASSRHRGGGYTF.